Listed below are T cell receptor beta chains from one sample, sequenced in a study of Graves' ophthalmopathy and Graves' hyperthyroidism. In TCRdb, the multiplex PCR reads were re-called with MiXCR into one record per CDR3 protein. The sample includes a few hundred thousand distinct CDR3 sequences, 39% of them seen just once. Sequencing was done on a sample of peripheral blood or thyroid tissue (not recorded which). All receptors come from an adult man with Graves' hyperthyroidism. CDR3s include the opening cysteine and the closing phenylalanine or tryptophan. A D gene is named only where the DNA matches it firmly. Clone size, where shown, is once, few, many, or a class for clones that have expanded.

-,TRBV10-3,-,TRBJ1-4,CAIGGGSSNEKLFF,TGTGCCATCGGGGGAGGGTCATCGAATGAAAAACTGTTTTTT
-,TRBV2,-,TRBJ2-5,CASSDSPDRGRGETQYF,TGTGCCAGCAGTGACAGCCCGGACCGAGGAAGGGGAGAGACCCAGTACTTC
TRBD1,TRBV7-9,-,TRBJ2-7,CAWTGGPYEQYF,TGTGCCTGGACAGGGGGGCCCTACGAGCAGTACTTC
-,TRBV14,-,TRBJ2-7,CASSQRQRRYEQYF,TGTGCCAGCAGCCAACGACAAAGACGCTACGAGCAGTACTTC
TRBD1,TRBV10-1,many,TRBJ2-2,CASSESQGAGGTGELFF,TGCGCCAGCAGTGAGTCGCAGGGGGCTGGTGGCACCGGGGAGCTGTTTTTT
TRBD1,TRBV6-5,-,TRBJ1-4,CASSYSTGLNEKLFF,TGTGCCAGCAGTTACTCGACAGGGCTCAATGAAAAACTGTTTTTT
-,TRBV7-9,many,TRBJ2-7,CASSLARVGSSYEQYF,TGTGCCAGCAGCTTAGCCCGTGTCGGGTCCTCCTACGAGCAGTACTTC
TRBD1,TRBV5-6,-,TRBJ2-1,CASSPTGGYEQFF,TGTGCCAGCAGCCCCACAGGGGGCTACGAGCAGTTCTTC
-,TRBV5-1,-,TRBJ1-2,CVSSPDRTYGYTF,TGCGTCAGCAGCCCCGACAGGACCTATGGCTACACCTTC
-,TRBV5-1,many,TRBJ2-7,CASSLDRVSSYEQYF,TGCGCCAGCAGCTTGGACAGGGTCAGCTCCTACGAGCAGTACTTC
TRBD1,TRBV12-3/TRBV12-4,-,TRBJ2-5,CASSGGQAKETQYF,TGTGCCAGCAGCGGCGGACAGGCCAAAGAGACCCAGTACTTC
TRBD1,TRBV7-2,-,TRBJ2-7,CASSQDAGQGYVLYF,TGTGCCAGCAGCCAAGATGCGGGACAGGGGTATGTTCTGTACTTC
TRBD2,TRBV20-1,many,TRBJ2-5,CSASPLAGGREETQYF,TGCAGTGCTAGTCCGCTAGCGGGGGGGCGGGAAGAGACCCAGTACTTC
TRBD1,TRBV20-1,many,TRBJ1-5,CSARDPSLGTGSQPQHF,TGCAGTGCTAGAGATCCAAGCTTAGGGACAGGGAGTCAGCCCCAGCATTTT
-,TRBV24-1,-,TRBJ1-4,CAISDSTGRTSEKLFF,TGTGCCATCAGTGATTCTACAGGGAGGACTAGTGAAAAACTGTTTTTT
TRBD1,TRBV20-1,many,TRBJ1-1,CSAREVRGTSNTEAFF,TGCAGTGCTAGAGAGGTCAGGGGGACTTCGAACACTGAAGCTTTCTTT
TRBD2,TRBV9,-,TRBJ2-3,CASSVGVSGGRTDTQYF,TGTGCCAGCAGCGTAGGTGTTAGCGGGGGGCGCACAGATACGCAGTATTTT
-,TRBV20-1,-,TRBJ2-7,CSARDRRGGEQYF,TGCAGTGCTAGAGATCGCAGAGGGGGCGAGCAGTACTTC
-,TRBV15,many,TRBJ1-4,CATRNNEKLFF,TGTGCCACCAGGAACAATGAAAAACTGTTTTTT
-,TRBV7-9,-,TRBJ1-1,CASRIRGPTEAFF,TGTGCCAGCCGGATACGGGGGCCCACTGAAGCTTTCTTT
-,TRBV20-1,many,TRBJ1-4,CSVEGRSNEKLFF,TGCAGTGTCGAGGGACGGAGTAATGAAAAACTGTTTTTT
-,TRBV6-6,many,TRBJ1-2,CASSSPVYGYTF,TGTGCCAGCAGCTCGCCAGTCTATGGCTACACCTTC
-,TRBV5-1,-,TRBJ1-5,CASSLPTSGRARQETQHF,TGCGCCAGCAGCTTACCGACTAGCGGGAGGGCACGTCAAGAGACCCAGCATTTT
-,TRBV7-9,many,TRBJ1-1,CASSLLDLNTEAFF,TGTGCCAGCAGCTTACTGGACCTGAACACTGAAGCTTTCTTT
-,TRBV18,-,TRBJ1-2,CASSPDKNYGYTF,TGTGCCAGCTCACCCGACAAAAACTATGGCTACACCTTC
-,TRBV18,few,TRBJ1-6,CASSQLAAMDSPLHF,TGTGCCAGCTCACAACTGGCCGCCATGGATTCACCCCTCCACTTT
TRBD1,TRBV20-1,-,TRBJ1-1,CSARTGVMNTEAFF,TGCAGTGCTCGGACAGGGGTTATGAACACTGAAGCTTTCTTT
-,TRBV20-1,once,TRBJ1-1,CSARGRGANTEAFF,TGCAGTGCTAGGGGGCGGGGGGCGAACACTGAAGCTTTCTTT
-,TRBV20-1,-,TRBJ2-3,CSAIGEASTDTQYF,TGCAGTGCTATCGGGGAGGCCTCCACAGATACGCAGTATTTT
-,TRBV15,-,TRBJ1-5,CATSSYEGVNQPQHF,TGTGCCACCAGCAGTTATGAAGGGGTCAATCAGCCCCAGCATTTT
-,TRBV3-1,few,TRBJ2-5,CASSQGIQETQYF,TGTGCCAGCAGCCAAGGGATACAAGAGACCCAGTACTTC
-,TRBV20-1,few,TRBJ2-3,CSARSAPPSTDTQYF,TGCAGTGCTAGGTCAGCCCCTCCTAGCACAGATACGCAGTATTTT
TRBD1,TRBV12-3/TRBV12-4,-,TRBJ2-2,CASRIRTGGGYTGELFF,TGTGCCAGCAGGATAAGGACAGGGGGCGGTTATACCGGGGAGCTGTTTTTT
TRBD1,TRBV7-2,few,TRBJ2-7,CASRTPGQDYEQYF,TGTGCCAGCAGGACTCCGGGACAGGATTACGAGCAGTACTTC
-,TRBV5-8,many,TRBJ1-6,CASSLGGPTSPLHF,TGTGCCAGCAGCTTGGGCGGGCCGACATCACCCCTCCACTTT
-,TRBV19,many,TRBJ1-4,CASSMPHGATNEKLFF,TGTGCCAGTAGTATGCCCCATGGTGCAACTAATGAAAAACTGTTTTTT
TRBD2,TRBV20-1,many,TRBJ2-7,CSARGGGGAGEQYF,TGCAGTGCTAGGGGAGGCGGGGGGGCTGGCGAGCAGTACTTC
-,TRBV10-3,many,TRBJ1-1,CAISVGQGMNTEAFF,TGTGCCATCAGTGTGGGGCAGGGCATGAACACTGAAGCTTTCTTT
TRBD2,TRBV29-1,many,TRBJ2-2,CSVTNEGLAGVHTGELFF,TGCAGCGTGACAAACGAGGGACTAGCGGGAGTGCACACCGGGGAGCTGTTTTTT
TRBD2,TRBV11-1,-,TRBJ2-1,CASSHQGPSGSSEQFF,TGTGCCAGCAGCCACCAGGGGCCTAGCGGGAGTTCTGAGCAGTTCTTC